A single sample is the source of the 25 T cell receptor beta chains below, sequenced in a study of CD8 T cells in Susac syndrome. Reverse transcription of roughly 0.45 to 1 ug RNA was carried out with random hexamers. From the immunoSEQ multiplex PCR reads, TCRdb called clonotypes with MiXCR, one entry per CDR3 protein. In the table there are 130,000 or so distinct CDR3 sequences, 65% to 90% of which are singletons. The sample was CD8+ T cells from PBMCs. The receptors derive from a human donor with multiple sclerosis.

This chain connects TRBV19 to TRBJ1-1, with unresolved D. Germline values: CDR1 LNHDA, CDR2 SQIVND (reference sequence). V was cut by 3 bases and J by 0 bases, with 5 bases left in between. The CDR3 length is 13 residues. The DNA of the CDR3 is TGTGCCAGTAGTATCCGAATGAACACTGAAGCTTTCTTT. This gives the protein CASSIRMNTEAFF.

The chain employs TRBV20-1 and TRBJ2-2, with D perhaps matching TRBD1 (5 bases). Per germline, CDR1 DFQATT and CDR2 SNEGSKA (reference sequence). The CDR3 totals 15 residues. The germline V and J ends were trimmed by 7 bases and 5 bases, with 20 bases remaining between them. CDR3 nucleotides: TGCAGTGTTGAGGTTGGGGCTACCACGACCGGGGAGCTGTTTTTT. This gives the protein CSVEVGATTTGELFF.

This clonotype was seen once. The chain links TRBV4-3 to TRBJ1-2, with D possibly being TRBD1 (5 bases). The CDR3 contains 16 residues. From germline, CDR1 is LGHNA and CDR2 YSLEER. Trimming took off 0 bases at V and 1 base at J, with 12 bases between the two ends. Here the CDR3 DNA reads TGCGCCAGCAGCCAAGATATCGCAGGGAATAACTATGGCTACACCTTC. It is translated as CASSQDIAGNNYGYTF.

V usage is TRBV9 and J usage is TRBJ2-2; D is ambiguous. Trimming took 3 bases from V and 7 from J, leaving 13 bases between them. CDR3 length: 14 amino acids. Germline V lookup: CDR1 SGDLS, CDR2 YYNGEE. The CDR3 region is CASSGAPSFGELFF. In DNA, the CDR3 is TGTGCCAGCAGCGGAGCCCCATCGTTCGGGGAGCTGTTTTTT.

The chain has TRBV6-5 and TRBJ1-1, with no clear D. The V gene's germline CDR1 is MNHEY and CDR2 SVGAGI. Trimming left V 2 bases short and J 2 bases short, with 9 bases between. The CDR3 has 14 amino acids. CDR3 DNA: TGTGCCAGCAGTTACCGGGAAGGCAACACTGAAGCTTTCTTT. Its translation is CASSYREGNTEAFF.

The V gene is TRBV5-1, the J gene TRBJ2-1; 7 bases are shared with TRBD2. CDR3 length: 15 residues. Trimming took 3 bases from V and 3 from J; bases not matched to a gene: 6. In germline, CDR1 is SGHRS, CDR2 YFSETQ. The CDR3 spells CASSSSREVYNEQFF. In nucleotides, the CDR3 is TGCGCCAGCAGCTCGTCCCGGGAGGTCTACAATGAGCAGTTCTTC.

The rearrangement joins TRBV12-3 or TRBV12-4 to TRBJ1-1; no clear D gene. CDR3 size: 13 residues. V lost 4 bases, J lost 3 bases, and 9 bases lay in between. CDR3 bases: TGTGCCAGCAGTTCCGGGGAATACACTGAAGCTTTCTTT. It is translated as CASSSGEYTEAFF.

This rearrangement joins TRBV2 to TRBJ2-5, with D perhaps matching TRBD1 or TRBD2 (5 bases each). There are 11 residues in the CDR3. Germline CDR1 is SNHLY and CDR2 is FYNNEI. V was pared by 9 bases and J by 4 bases, with 9 bases between. CDR3 sequence reads: CARRDRETQYF. In DNA, the CDR3 is TGTGCCAGGAGGGACCGAGAGACCCAGTACTTC.

The genes are TRBV29-1 and TRBJ2-1; weak D call: TRBD1 (6 bases). Germline lookup yields CDR1 SQVTM and CDR2 ANQGSEA. V was shortened by 5 bases and J by 3 bases, with 14 bases between the two germline ends. This CDR3 region has 14 residues. For the CDR3, the DNA is TGCAGCGTTCCAACAGGGACCATCTACAATGAGCAGTTCTTC. It encodes CSVPTGTIYNEQFF.

This chain connects TRBV12-5 to TRBJ2-7, with 7 bases aligning to TRBD1. The CDR3 is 16 amino acids. Germline-derived CDR1 and CDR2 are LGHNT and FRNRAP. V lost 0 bases and J lost 2; bases outside the gene matches: 7. The CDR3 reads CASGLVTGFQTYEQYV. In nucleotides, the CDR3 is TGTGCTAGTGGTTTGGTGACAGGGTTCCAGACCTACGAGCAGTACGTC.

The sample holds a few counts of this clonotype. The chain uses TRBV9 and TRBJ1-1; D call uncertain. Per germline, CDR1 SGDLS and CDR2 YYNGEE. Trimming stripped 8 bases from V and 1 base from J, with 9 bases between. This CDR3 is built from 12 residues. The CDR3 here is CASGQRNTEAFF. As DNA, the CDR3 is TGTGCCAGTGGTCAGAGGAACACTGAAGCTTTCTTT.

This clonotype was observed a single time. The V gene is TRBV28, the J gene TRBJ2-2; no clear D. Trimming took off 4 bases at V and 6 bases at J, with 6 bases between the two ends. The CDR3 contains 12 residues. Germline V CDR1 and CDR2: MDHEN, SYDVKM. The CDR3 here is CASSSAPGELFF. CDR3 bases: TGTGCCAGCAGTTCAGCCCCCGGGGAGCTGTTTTTT. The full variable domain, rest sourced from reference TRBV28 and TRBJ2-2, is DVKVTQSSRYLVKRTGEKVFLECVQDMDHENMFWYRQDPGLGLRLIYFSYDVKMKEKGDIPEGYSVSREKKERFSLILESASTNQTSMYLCASSSAPGELFFGEGSRLTVL.

The rearrangement uses TRBV20-1 and TRBJ1-1; the D gene is possibly TRBD1 (5 bases). Germline assignment: CDR1 DFQATT and CDR2 SNEGSKA (reference sequence). V gave up 0 bases and J gave up 6 bases, with 5 bases separating them. The CDR3 consists of 11 residues. CDR3 protein: CSAREGPEAFF. CDR3 nucleotide sequence: TGCAGTGCTAGAGAGGGGCCTGAAGCTTTCTTT.

V is TRBV20-1 and J is TRBJ2-1; tentatively, D is TRBD2 (6 bases). The CDR3 spans 12 residues. The germline V gene has CDR1 DFQATT and CDR2 SNEGSKA (reference sequence). The V end was cut by 7 bases, the J end by 7 bases, with 14 bases between. The CDR3 DNA reads as TGCAGTGTGGTAGCGGTCCCAAATGAGCAGTTCTTC. Translation gives CSVVAVPNEQFF.

The V call is TRBV30, the J call TRBJ1-1; D gene ambiguous. The germline V and J ends were trimmed by 0 bases and 5 bases, with 10 bases remaining between them. Germline V CDR1 and CDR2: GTSNPN, SVGIG (reference sequence). CDR3 size: 13 residues. The CDR3 loop is CAWSVARPTEAFF. The CDR3 DNA follows: TGTGCCTGGAGTGTAGCCCGTCCGACTGAAGCTTTCTTT. Looking up the rest from reference TRBV30 and TRBJ1-1 gives the full variable domain: SQTIHQWPATLVQPVGSPLSLECTVEGTSNPNLYWYRQAAGRGLQLLFYSVGIGQISSEVPQNLSASRPQDRQFILSSKKLLLSDSGFYLCAWSVARPTEAFFGQGTRLTVV.

The chain links TRBV19 to TRBJ2-1; 8 positions agree with TRBD1. With V trimmed by 6 bases and J by 4 bases, 8 bases remained unmatched. This CDR3 spans 15 amino acids. Germline CDR1 is LNHDA and CDR2 is SQIVND (reference sequence). The CDR3 region is CASSLGDRLYNEQFF. DNA of the CDR3: TGTGCCAGTAGCTTGGGGGACAGGCTTTACAATGAGCAGTTCTTC.

The chain has TRBV7-2 and TRBJ2-7, with D perhaps assigned TRBD1 or TRBD2 (5 bases each). This CDR3 contains 16 residues. Trimming removed 4 bases at V and 2 bases at J, with 18 bases between. Germline values: CDR1 SGHTA, CDR2 FQGNSA. Written as DNA, the CDR3 is TGTGCCAGCAGCTCCCCCGTCGGGACCGGTACCTACGAGCAGTACTTC. It yields the protein CASSSPVGTGTYEQYF.

The chain couples TRBV4-3 to TRBJ2-1, with TRBD2 as a possible D gene (6 bases). V dropped 0 bases and J dropped 4 bases, with 13 bases sitting between them. Per the germline V gene, CDR1 is LGHNA and CDR2 is YSLEER. The CDR3 consists of 16 residues. CDR3 sequence: CASSQDGPSEYNEQFF. The CDR3 DNA sequence: TGCGCCAGCAGCCAAGATGGGCCTAGCGAGTACAATGAGCAGTTCTTC.

The V call is TRBV7-2, the J call TRBJ1-1; D remains unclear. CDR1 SGHTA and CDR2 FQGNSA come from the germline V gene. The CDR3 totals 14 residues. The V gene lost 1 base and the J gene lost 6 bases, with 12 bases spanning the gap. The CDR3 sequence: CASSLGSGWAEAFF. CDR3 nucleotides: TGTGCCAGCAGCTTAGGATCGGGGTGGGCTGAAGCTTTCTTT.

The gene calls are TRBV7-3 and TRBJ2-1, with D possibly called TRBD1 or TRBD2 (5 bases each). V lost 0 bases, J lost 8 bases, and 17 bases lay in between. The CDR3 length is 16 residues. The germline CDR1 and CDR2 sequences are SGHTA and FQGTGA. The CDR3 here is CASSLTGETVIYEQFF. CDR3 coding DNA: TGTGCCAGCAGCTTAACGGGGGAGACGGTAATCTATGAGCAGTTCTTC.

The V call is TRBV20-1, the J call TRBJ2-7; TRBD1 might be the D (5 bases). The CDR3 totals 12 residues. The V end lost 0 bases, the J end lost 4 bases, and 7 bases lay between the germline ends. Germline assignment: CDR1 DFQATT and CDR2 SNEGSKA (reference sequence). The CDR3: CSAREAGYEQYF. Here the CDR3 DNA reads TGCAGTGCTAGAGAGGCAGGGTACGAGCAGTACTTC.

The chain uses TRBV2 and TRBJ1-5; a weak D match, TRBD1 (5 bases). Between the trimmed V and J ends, which lost 3 bases and 0 bases, there was a span of 18 bases. CDR3 length equals 18 residues. CDR1 SNHLY and CDR2 FYNNEI come from the germline V gene. The CDR3 protein is CASSEQGRGFGSNQPQHF. In DNA, the CDR3 is TGTGCCAGCAGTGAGCAGGGACGGGGGTTTGGTAGCAATCAGCCCCAGCATTTT. The entire variable domain, with the rest obtained from reference TRBV2 and TRBJ1-5, is as follows: EPEVTQTPSHQVTQMGQEVILRCVPISNHLYFYWYRQILGQKVEFLVSFYNNEISEKSEIFDDQFSVERPDGSNFTLKIRSTKLEDSAMYFCASSEQGRGFGSNQPQHFGDGTRLSIL.

The CDR3 region is CASSLALAYNEQFF. The CDR3 nucleotides are TGTGCCAGCAGCTTAGCCCTGGCCTACAATGAGCAGTTCTTC. The rearrangement joins TRBV7-9 to TRBJ2-1; D is undetermined. V lost 0 bases and J 2 bases, leaving 5 bases between the germline ends. Germline CDR1 and CDR2: SEHNR and FQNEAQ (reference sequence). The CDR3 loop spans 14 amino acids.

The rearrangement joins TRBV30 to TRBJ2-6; the D gene is possibly TRBD1 (6 bases). CDR1 is GTSNPN and CDR2 is SVGIG in the germline V gene (reference sequence). Trimming cost V 0 bases and J 2 bases, with 11 bases left between them. The CDR3 loop spans 16 amino acids. As DNA, the CDR3 is TGTGCCTGGAGTGTACAGGGTAGCCCTGGGGCCAACGTCCTGACTTTC. Its protein product is CAWSVQGSPGANVLTF.

The chain employs TRBV29-1 and TRBJ2-1; D might be TRBD2 (6 bases). V was shortened by 4 bases and J by 2 bases, with 18 bases between the two germline ends. Germline-derived CDR1 and CDR2 are SQVTM and ANQGSEA. The CDR3 is 16 amino acids. The CDR3 loop is CSVVEGMKLAYNEQFF. Written as DNA, the CDR3 is TGCAGCGTTGTGGAGGGAATGAAACTGGCCTACAATGAGCAGTTCTTC.